Sequencing of this TCR beta chain was carried out in a study of T cell responses to AZD1222 COVID-19 vaccine. CDR3 length: 18 amino acids. Germline CDR1 is SGHAT and CDR2 is FQNNGV. Remarks on this clone: A junction end diverges from the germline sequence, so it may reflect a read error.

Method: immunoSEQ multiplex PCR; TCRdb's copy keeps in-frame clones and lacks some. Here the sample spans 90,000 to 100,000 clones, around 85% being singletons. The sample in question was peripheral blood, obtained 28 days after the second AZD1222 dose. The TCR sequence derives from an adult who received the AZD1222 COVID-19 vaccine. J is TRBJ2-1 and V is TRBV11-2; maybe TRBD2 (5 bases). The CDR3 sequence is CASSLVGVSLTSHNEQFF. As DNA, the CDR3 is TGTGCCAGCAGCTTAGTGGGAGTGTCTCTCACCTCCCACAATGAGCAGTTCTTC. The variable domain in full, completed from reference TRBV11-2 and TRBJ2-1, reads EAGVAQSPRYKIIEKRQSVAFWCNPISGHATLYWYQQILGQGPKLLIQFQNNGVVDDSQLPKDRFSAERLKGVDSTLKIQPAKLEDSAVYLCASSLVGVSLTSHNEQFFGPGTRLTVL.